This entry is about one T cell receptor (beta chain). The antigen is unknown. Documented time point: baseline, week 1 (first vaccination visit). Treatment defined: pre-vaccination baseline after standard-of-care therapy. This entry is derived from a study of a mutant IDH1 vaccine in newly diagnosed glioma. Whole-study findings and limits: Pseudoprogression seemed unrelated to changes in top peripheral T cell clonotypes.

The length of the CDR3 is 15 residues. Per the germline V gene, CDR1 is LNHDA and CDR2 is SQIVND (reference sequence). J was trimmed by 1 base and V by 6 bases; bases with no gene match: 7. Profiled with immunoSEQ multiplex PCR; TCRdb holds only in-frame clones, not every one. The sample holds about 96,000 clones, 80% seen once. The chain joins TRBV19 to TRBJ2-5; 8 nucleotides align to TRBD1. The origin of this receptor is a middle-aged man with glioma. The sample was PBMCs, taken from a glioma patient treated with radiotherapy, temozolomide or both. As DNA, the CDR3 is TGTGCCAGTAGAGGACAGGGCCTAAGCCAAGAGACCCAGTACTTC. Encoded protein: CASRGQGLSQETQYF.